The clone carrying this T cell receptor (beta chain) has a single count. These data come from a study of ipilimumab plus nivolumab after autologous stem cell transplantation. V dropped 5 bases and J dropped 6; count of bases not matched to a gene: 7. Germline V gene sequence: CDR1 LNHDA, CDR2 SQIVND (reference sequence). This CDR3 contains 14 residues. Data came from immunoSEQ multiplex PCR; TCRdb stores just in-frame clones and leaves some out. The sample includes about 22,000 clones, 70% to 80% of them seen just once. The chain carries TRBV19 and TRBJ2-1; TRBD1 matches 7 bases. This material consisted of PBMCs, taken in a trial of ipilimumab plus nivolumab as post-transplant consolidation. The sequence derives from a male donor with diffuse large B-cell lymphoma. CDR3 in amino acids: CASSAQGQINEQFF. The CDR3 DNA sequence: TGTGCCAGTAGTGCCCAGGGACAGATCAATGAGCAGTTCTTC.